The 31 T cell receptor beta chains in this list originate from one sample, sequenced in a study of CD4+ T cells in melanoma. The assay was immunoSEQ multiplex PCR, and TCRdb's table has in-frame clones only and misses some. This sample carries 9,000 to 13,000 clones, over 60% of them seen once, and the ten largest clones take roughly 21%. Specimen: cells from a culture (not recorded whether cultured in vitro). The receptors stem from a human donor with melanoma.

J is TRBJ2-1 and V is TRBV4-1; D unclear. The CDR3 runs 11 residues. V lost 2 bases and J lost 12, with 8 bases in between. The V gene's germline CDR1 is MGHRA and CDR2 YSYEKL. CDR3 sequence (DNA): TGCGCCAGCAGCCAAAATCAAATGCAGTTCTTC. Translation gives CASSQNQMQFF.

The J gene is TRBJ2-1, the V gene TRBV30; D might be TRBD1 (5 bases). In germline, CDR1 is GTSNPN, CDR2 SVGIG (reference sequence). The CDR3 spans 13 residues. V lost 0 bases to trimming and J lost 9 bases, with 12 bases between them. The CDR3 DNA reads TGTGCCTGGAGTGTAAGGGGCCCGTTTGAGCAGTTCTTC. Its translation is CAWSVRGPFEQFF.

This chain links TRBV4-1 with TRBJ2-5; D remains unclear. From germline, CDR1 is MGHRA and CDR2 YSYEKL. The V and J ends lost 1 base and 1 base respectively, with 7 bases between them. The CDR3 consists of 14 residues. Here the CDR3 DNA reads TGCGCCAGCAGCCAAGGACGCTTCCAAGAGACCCAGTACTTC. Residues: CASSQGRFQETQYF.

V gene TRBV3-1 (or the pseudogene TRBV3-2) combines with J gene TRBJ1-2; tentative D call: TRBD1 (6 bases). This CDR3 is built from 15 residues. Looked up from germline, CDR1 is LGHDT and CDR2 is YNNKEL (reference sequence). The V and J ends lost 1 base and 1 base respectively, with 10 bases between them. The CDR3 reads CASSQGTVLNYGYTF. CDR3 in DNA: TGTGCCAGCAGCCAAGGGACAGTTCTTAACTATGGCTACACCTTC.

This clone was seen more than once but under ten times. The chain couples TRBV14 to TRBJ2-7; D unresolved. Per the germline V gene, CDR1 is SGHDN and CDR2 is FVKESK. Trimming took 5 bases from V and 2 from J, leaving 13 bases between them. The CDR3 is made up of 14 amino acids. The CDR3, as DNA: TGTGCCAGCAGCTATGGGAACCGCCCCTACGAGCAGTACTTC. Translated, it gives CASSYGNRPYEQYF.

The chain carries TRBV19 and TRBJ1-2, with D uncertain. The germline CDR1 and CDR2 sequences are LNHDA and SQIVND (reference sequence). This CDR3 spans 11 amino acids. Trimming cost V 6 bases and J 4 bases, with 6 bases left between them. CDR3 bases: TGTGCCAGTAGAGTCGGCTATGGCTACACCTTC. Translating it yields CASRVGYGYTF.

The chain has TRBV19 and TRBJ1-2, with D hard to call. The V end lost 6 bases, the J end lost 7 bases, and 12 bases lay between the germline ends. The CDR3 totals 12 residues. Per the germline V gene, CDR1 is LNHDA and CDR2 is SQIVND (reference sequence). CDR3 sequence reads: CASSTGLGGYTF. CDR3 nucleotides: TGTGCCAGTAGCACGGGTTTAGGTGGCTACACCTTC.

This chain connects TRBV12-3 or TRBV12-4 to TRBJ1-2, with D tentatively TRBD1 (5 bases). The CDR3 loop spans 13 amino acids. V lost 3 bases and J lost 8, with 13 bases in between. CDR3 sequence (DNA): TGTGCCAGCAGTTTGGGGGGGGATCAGGGCTACACCTTC. Amino acids: CASSLGGDQGYTF.

The table lists this clone with a few counts. The J gene is TRBJ1-3, the V gene TRBV12-3 or TRBV12-4, with no clear D. The CDR3 contains 12 residues. Trimming pared 2 bases from V and 4 bases from J, leaving 3 bases between. The CDR3 DNA reads TGTGCCAGCAGTTTACGAGGAAACACCATATATTTT. Residues: CASSLRGNTIYF.

The gene calls are TRBV5-1 and TRBJ2-1; 10 bases are a match to TRBD1. The CDR3 loop spans 14 amino acids. Per the germline V gene, CDR1 is SGHRS and CDR2 is YFSETQ. With V trimmed by 3 bases and J by 10 bases, 7 bases remained unmatched. The CDR3 DNA reads TGCGCCAGCAGCTGGGGACAGGGGCGGCGGGAGCAGTTCTTC. This translates into CASSWGQGRREQFF.

Regarding this clone: One junction end disagrees with the germline gene, perhaps due to a read error. This chain links TRBV24-1 with TRBJ1-6; D is unresolved. The CDR3 is 10 residues long. The germline V gene encodes CDR1 KGHDR and CDR2 SFDVKD. The chain's CDR3 is CATSDGFSPF. The CDR3 bases are TGTGCCACCAGTGATGGCTTCTCTCCCTTT.

The chain has TRBV5-1 and TRBJ2-7; 8 bases line up with TRBD2. The CDR3 totals 16 residues. V was clipped by 4 bases and J by 3 bases; unmatched bases: 12. CDR1 is SGHRS and CDR2 is YFSETQ in the germline V gene. Written as DNA, the CDR3 is TGCGCCAGCAGCCCCCGGCCGGGAGGGACATACTACGAGCAGTACTTC. Its protein product is CASSPRPGGTYYEQYF.

The chain couples TRBV2 to TRBJ2-7; unclear D gene. The germline CDR1 and CDR2 sequences are SNHLY and FYNNEI. The CDR3 runs to 11 residues. V was pared by 9 bases and J by 6 bases, with 12 bases between. The chain's CDR3 is CASRTWTEQYF. DNA of the CDR3: TGTGCCAGTCGCACGTGGACCGAGCAGTACTTC.

In nucleotides, the CDR3 is TGCGCCAGCAGTCAATCAATAAACGTCGGACGGAGGAACACTGAAGCTTTCTTT. It specifies CASSQSINVGRRNTEAFF. J is TRBJ1-1 and V is TRBV23-1; D call uncertain. TRBV23-1 is annotated as an ORF whose role is uncertain. The length of the CDR3 is 18 residues. Between the trimmed V and J ends, which lost 0 bases and 1 base, there was a span of 18 bases.

This clone has more than one count but fewer than ten. The genes are TRBV12-3 or TRBV12-4 and TRBJ1-2; possibly TRBD1 for D (5 bases). V was trimmed by 6 bases and J by 4 bases, leaving 12 bases between them. The CDR3 is made up of 13 amino acids. CDR3 nucleotide sequence: TGTGCCAGCAGGCCCAGGGACCTCTATGGCTACACCTTC. Translation gives CASRPRDLYGYTF.

The chain recombines TRBV7-6 with TRBJ1-3; D is uncertain. The germline gives CDR1 SGHVS, CDR2 FNYEAQ. This CDR3 region has 14 residues. Trimming took 3 bases from V and 1 from J, leaving 7 bases between them. DNA for the CDR3: TGTGCCAGCAGCTTGGGGATGTCTGGAAACACCATATATTTT. It specifies CASSLGMSGNTIYF.

A single count supports this clone. This chain links TRBV10-2 with TRBJ1-6, with D uncertain. There are 14 residues in the CDR3. Looked up from germline, CDR1 is WSHSY and CDR2 is SAAADI. V shed 10 bases and J shed 7 bases, with 17 bases lying between them. CDR3 nucleotide sequence: TGCGCCACCCAAAACACCGGAGGCAATTCACCCCTCCACTTT. This sequence encodes CATQNTGGNSPLHF.

This clone was recorded only once. This chain links TRBV5-8 with TRBJ2-7; D is uncertain. Per the germline V gene, CDR1 is SGHTS and CDR2 is YDEGEE. The CDR3 runs to 14 residues. The V gene lost 6 bases and the J gene lost 3 bases, with 16 bases spanning the gap. CDR3 in amino acids: CASMESWRNYEQYF. The DNA for the CDR3 is TGTGCCAGCATGGAAAGTTGGCGGAACTACGAGCAGTACTTC. The full variable domain, in which reference TRBV5-8 and TRBJ2-7 provide the parts outside the CDR3, is EAGVTQSPTHLIKTRGQQATLRCSPISGHTSVYWYQQALGLGLQFLLWYDEGEERNRGNFPPRFSGRQFPNYSSELNVNALELEDSALYLCASMESWRNYEQYFGPGTRLTVT.

There are a few counts of this clone. The chain carries TRBV27 and TRBJ2-3, with D unclear. There are 14 residues in the CDR3. Germline V gene sequence: CDR1 MNHEY, CDR2 SMNVEV (reference sequence). Trimming cost V 8 bases and J 4 bases, with 16 bases left between them. This CDR3 reads CASGRYTSPDTQYF. CDR3 in DNA: TGTGCCAGCGGGCGGTACACTTCTCCAGATACGCAGTATTTT.

The V call is TRBV20-1, the J call TRBJ1-1; no clear D gene. Germline V gene lookup returns CDR1 DFQATT and CDR2 SNEGSKA (reference sequence). The CDR3 is 11 amino acids. The germline V and J ends were trimmed by 0 bases and 8 bases, with 7 bases remaining between them. CDR3: CSAREEVEAFF. The CDR3 DNA sequence: TGCAGTGCTAGAGAAGAAGTAGAAGCTTTCTTT.

The V and J genes are TRBV2 and TRBJ1-2; TRBD1 is a possible D gene (5 bases). The CDR3 runs to 11 residues. The V end lost 6 bases, the J end lost 12 bases, and 14 bases lay between the germline ends. The germline V gene has CDR1 SNHLY and CDR2 FYNNEI. The CDR3, as DNA: TGTGCCAGCAGCTCCTATCAGGGAGACACCTTC. As protein: CASSSYQGDTF.

V usage is TRBV9 and J usage is TRBJ2-3; D possibly corresponds to TRBD2 (7 bases). Germline V CDR1 and CDR2: SGDLS, YYNGEE. The CDR3 has 15 residues. V lost 4 bases, J lost 0 bases, and 12 bases lay in between. The CDR3 DNA reads TGTGCCAGCAGCTCGGGGGGCTGGAGCACAGATACGCAGTATTTT. Protein product: CASSSGGWSTDTQYF.

V and J are TRBV13 and TRBJ2-1; the D is unclear. The CDR3 loop spans 15 amino acids. Germline V gene sequence: CDR1 PRHDT, CDR2 FYEKMQ (reference sequence). The V gene lost 5 bases and the J gene lost 9 bases, with 20 bases spanning the gap. The CDR3 region is CASSLTIGFIGEQFF. For the CDR3, the DNA is TGTGCCAGCAGCCTCACGATCGGCTTCATCGGTGAGCAGTTCTTC.

This clone was counted once. The chain uses TRBV7-9 and TRBJ2-1, with 13 bases aligning to TRBD2. V was clipped by 4 bases and J by 15 bases; unmatched bases: 6. The CDR3 loop spans 13 amino acids. Germline CDR1 is SEHNR and CDR2 is FQNEAQ (reference sequence). The CDR3 reads CASSSLAGGLLFF. The DNA of the CDR3 is TGTGCCAGCAGCTCACTAGCGGGGGGGCTTCTGTTCTTC.

V usage is TRBV20-1 and J usage is TRBJ1-3; D is unresolved. The CDR3 has 11 residues. Trimming took off 6 bases at V and 4 bases at J, with 7 bases between the two ends. Germline V gene sequence: CDR1 DFQATT, CDR2 SNEGSKA (reference sequence). In nucleotides, the CDR3 is TGCAGTGCGGTTAGAGGAAACACCATATATTTT. Translating it yields CSAVRGNTIYF.

This clone has more than one count but fewer than ten. V gene TRBV6-6 combines with J gene TRBJ2-1; D uncertain. CDR3 length: 15 residues. V was shortened by 6 bases and J by 2 bases, with 14 bases between the two germline ends. CDR1 MNHNY and CDR2 SVGAGI come from the germline V gene (reference sequence). CDR3 nucleotide sequence: TGTGCCAGCAGGACCGGGCCTCAGGCCTACAATGAGCAGTTCTTC. This encodes CASRTGPQAYNEQFF.

The chain has TRBV19 and TRBJ1-1, with a tentative D call TRBD1 (6 bases). The CDR3 totals 12 residues. In germline, CDR1 is LNHDA, CDR2 SQIVND (reference sequence). The V end was cut by 7 bases, the J end by 1 base, with 7 bases between. The CDR3 protein is CASTRGNTEAFF. Written as DNA, the CDR3 is TGTGCCAGTACCAGGGGGAACACTGAAGCTTTCTTT.

The chain links TRBV25-1 to TRBJ2-7; D could derive from TRBD1 or TRBD2 (5 bases each). The CDR3 runs to 14 residues. Trimming shortened V by 3 bases and J by 3 bases, and 12 bases separated the two germline ends. Germline CDR1 MGHDK, CDR2 SYGVNS. This chain's CDR3 is CASSEAGTNYEQYF. The CDR3 bases are TGTGCCAGCAGTGAGGCTGGGACCAACTACGAGCAGTACTTC.

This chain uses TRBV6-5 with TRBJ2-3, with D perhaps given as TRBD1 or TRBD2 (5 bases each). The germline V gene has CDR1 MNHEY and CDR2 SVGAGI. The CDR3 is 14 residues long. V was trimmed by 7 bases and J by 1 base, leaving 12 bases between them. DNA for the CDR3: TGTGCCAGCACCAGGGACGGGCGCACAGATACGCAGTATTTT. Protein: CASTRDGRTDTQYF.

The chain is built from TRBV5-4 and TRBJ2-7; 9 bases are shared with TRBD2. Germline V gene data show CDR1 as SGHNT and CDR2 as YYREEE (reference sequence). The V gene end was trimmed by 4 bases and the J gene end by 5 bases; junction bases not matched to a gene: 4. The CDR3 sequence is 13 residues long. CDR3 amino acids: CASSRGLADEQYF. The CDR3 DNA follows: TGTGCCAGCAGCCGGGGACTAGCCGACGAGCAGTACTTC.

This chain joins TRBV6-6 and TRBJ1-2, with a possible D match to TRBD1 (5 bases). This CDR3 region has 13 residues. The V end lost 3 bases, the J end lost 3 bases, and 8 bases lay between the germline ends. Germline V CDR1 and CDR2: MNHNY, SVGAGI (reference sequence). The CDR3 nucleotides read TGTGCCAGCAGTTATCAGGGTGACTATGGCTACACCTTC. This encodes CASSYQGDYGYTF.